Listed below are T cell receptor beta chains from one sample, sequenced in a study of blood T cell repertoires in COVID-19. Profiling relied on immunoSEQ multiplex PCR, and the TCRdb table lists in-frame clones only, not all of them. The sample yields under 450,000 clones, 91% seen once. Material: PBMCs or T cells enriched from blood (not recorded which). These TCRs come from a woman between 35 and 50 years old who had been exposed to COVID-19. Each CDR3 is given with its conserved first and last residue. D genes are given only for firm matches. Only part of the rows carry a size: once, few, many, or a class if the clone is expanded.

d_call | clone_size | j_call | v_call | cdr3_length | cdr3_nt | cdr3_aa
TRBD1 | NA | TRBJ1-5 | TRBV6-5 | 15 | TGTGCCACTAATTCCGGGACAGTCGTTCGGCAGCCCCAGCATTTT | CATNSGTVVRQPQHF
TRBD1 | NA | TRBJ2-3 | TRBV30 | 13 | TGTGCCTGGAGTCGGACAGGGTGGGATACGCAGTATTTT | CAWSRTGWDTQYF
NA | many | TRBJ1-2 | TRBV5-1 | 13 | TGCGCCAGCAGCTTGGGGGAAGGGGATGGCTACACCTTC | CASSLGEGDGYTF
NA | NA | TRBJ1-2 | TRBV5-1 | 16 | TGCGCCAGCAGCTTCTGGGGGCGGATAGGAACCTATGGCTACACCTTC | CASSFWGRIGTYGYTF
TRBD1 | NA | TRBJ2-5 | TRBV24-1 | 12 | TGTGCCACCGGACAGGGCCAAGAGACCCAGTACTTC | CATGQGQETQYF
TRBD2 | NA | TRBJ2-3 | TRBV5-1 | 14 | TGCGCCAGCAGCGCCGGGGGGGTCGCAGATACGCAGTATTTT | CASSAGGVADTQYF
NA | NA | TRBJ2-3 | TRBV15 | 17 | TGTGCCACCAGCACCACAAGGTCCGGGGGGCCGACAGATACGCAGTATTTT | CATSTTRSGGPTDTQYF
TRBD1 | NA | TRBJ1-2 | TRBV4-2 | 15 | TGTGCCAGCAGCCAAGATGGTGACAGGGCCTATGGCTACACCTTC | CASSQDGDRAYGYTF
TRBD2 | NA | TRBJ2-1 | TRBV3-1/TRBV3-2 | 14 | TGTGCCAGCAGCCGGACTAGCGGGGGGCCCGAGCAGTTCTTC | CASSRTSGGPEQFF
TRBD1 | NA | TRBJ1-1 | TRBV19 | 15 | TGTGCCAGTAGTCCTGGCGGGACAGGGTTCTCTGAAGCTTTCTTT | CASSPGGTGFSEAFF
TRBD1 | NA | TRBJ2-3 | TRBV19 | 18 | TGTGCCAGTAGTGTCTCCCCCCCGGGACAGGGGAGCACAGATACGCAGTATTTT | CASSVSPPGQGSTDTQYF
TRBD2 | NA | TRBJ2-2 | TRBV13 | 14 | TGTGCCAGCAAGGGACTACCGAACACCGGGGAGCTGTTTTTT | CASKGLPNTGELFF
NA | NA | TRBJ1-3 | TRBV15 | 15 | TGTGCCACCAGCAGAGATGCCAGGGCGGGAAACACCATATATTTT | CATSRDARAGNTIYF
TRBD2 | NA | TRBJ2-7 | TRBV9 | 13 | TGTGCCAGCAGCGTAGTCGGGGGGAGCGAGCAGTACTTC | CASSVVGGSEQYF
NA | once | TRBJ1-2 | TRBV30 | 16 | TGTGCCTGCGGGAGCGGGCAGGCGATAGGTGGCTATGGCTACACCTTC | CACGSGQAIGGYGYTF
TRBD1 | NA | TRBJ1-2 | TRBV30 | 15 | TGTGCCTGGAGCAAGGACAGGCTAAGGGGCTATGGCTACACCTTC | CAWSKDRLRGYGYTF
TRBD1 | NA | TRBJ2-3 | TRBV19 | 14 | TGTGCCACCGACGACAGGGGGCATGGAGATACGCAGTATTTT | CATDDRGHGDTQYF
NA | NA | TRBJ1-5 | TRBV30 | 14 | TGTGCCTGGAGTGTGGCGGCAGGGTGGCAGCCCCAGCATTTT | CAWSVAAGWQPQHF
NA | NA | TRBJ2-5 | TRBV7-9 | 16 | TGTGCCAGCAGCGACTTCCGAGGTTCTTATGCGGAGACCCAGTACTTC | CASSDFRGSYAETQYF
NA | NA | TRBJ1-2 | TRBV5-6 | 15 | TGTGCCAGCAGCCCAGAAGATGGGGGAGGCTATGGCTACACCTTC | CASSPEDGGGYGYTF
TRBD1 | NA | TRBJ1-1 | TRBV2 | 14 | TGTGCCAGCAGTGGGGGGACAGGGAGGACTGAAGCTTTCTTT | CASSGGTGRTEAFF
TRBD2 | NA | TRBJ2-2 | TRBV4-2 | 16 | TGTGCCAGCAGCCAAGAGGGCGGGAGTAGTTCCGGGGAGCTGTTTTTT | CASSQEGGSSSGELFF
NA | NA | TRBJ1-5 | TRBV6-2/TRBV6-3 | 13 | TGTGCCAGCAGCGACAGAAACAATCAGCCCCAGCATTTT | CASSDRNNQPQHF
NA | once | TRBJ1-5 | TRBV7-5 | 14 | TGTGCCAGAAGCTTGGAACAGGGCAATCAGCCCCAGCATTTT | CARSLEQGNQPQHF
NA | NA | TRBJ1-4 | TRBV6-6 | 16 | TGTGCCAGCAGTTCAGGGTTGGGGTCAACTAATGAAAAACTGTTTTTT | CASSSGLGSTNEKLFF
NA | NA | TRBJ1-1 | TRBV5-1 | 12 | TGCGCCAGCAGCTTGGGTCCGACTGGAGCTTTCTTT | CASSLGPTGAFF
NA | NA | TRBJ2-7 | TRBV4-1 | 14 | TGCGCCAGCAGCCATCAGGCGAGCTCCTACGAGCAGTACTTC | CASSHQASSYEQYF
NA | NA | TRBJ2-3 | TRBV24-1 | 18 | TGTGCCACCAGTGTTGGGGACATCTTCACCTCTAGCACAGATACGCAGTATTTT | CATSVGDIFTSSTDTQYF
NA | few | TRBJ1-1 | TRBV5-5 | 16 | TGTGCCAGCAGCTTGGGACAGTCGTTAACGAACACTGAAGCTTTCTTT | CASSLGQSLTNTEAFF
NA | NA | TRBJ2-7 | TRBV6-1 | 15 | TGTGCCAGCAGTGAGCGGGGGCCCTCAGGCTACGAGCAGTACTTC | CASSERGPSGYEQYF
NA | few | TRBJ1-1 | TRBV15 | 14 | TGTGCCACCAGCGCCGCTACGAGGAGCACTGAAGCTTTCTTT | CATSAATRSTEAFF
NA | NA | TRBJ1-2 | TRBV5-1 | 15 | TGCGCCAGCAGGGTAAAGTCTCTTTCAGGGGATGGCTACACCTTC | CASRVKSLSGDGYTF
NA | NA | TRBJ1-1 | TRBV24-1 | 12 | TGTGCCACCAGTGGGGGGGGGCCTGAAGCTTTCTTT | CATSGGGPEAFF
NA | NA | TRBJ2-2 | TRBV2 | 12 | TGTGCCAGGACAGCGAACACCGGGGAGCTGTTTTTT | CARTANTGELFF
TRBD1 | NA | TRBJ1-3 | TRBV11-3 | 16 | TGTGCCAGCAGCTCGGGACAGGGCCTCGCTGGAAACACCATATATTTT | CASSSGQGLAGNTIYF
NA | NA | TRBJ1-5 | TRBV2 | 14 | TGTGCCAGCACCGACGGGGTAAGTGGTCAGCCCCAGCATTTT | CASTDGVSGQPQHF
NA | NA | TRBJ1-6 | TRBV27 | 14 | TGTGCCAGCAGTTCCGGGATGAGAAATTCACCCCTCCACTTT | CASSSGMRNSPLHF
TRBD2 | NA | TRBJ2-3 | TRBV7-9 | 15 | TGTGCCAGCAGCACTCCTAGCGGGGGCACAGATACGCAGTATTTT | CASSTPSGGTDTQYF
NA | NA | TRBJ2-5 | TRBV6-1 | 17 | TGTGCCAGCAGTGAATCCTCACGAACCGGGAAAGAAGAGACCCAGTACTTC | CASSESSRTGKEETQYF
NA | NA | TRBJ1-3 | TRBV9 | 14 | TGTGCCAGCAGCGTAGGGCTCTCTGGAAACACCATATATTTT | CASSVGLSGNTIYF
TRBD1 | NA | TRBJ2-5 | TRBV9 | 15 | TGTGCCAGCAGTGCTGGGACAGCCTACCAAGAGACCCAGTACTTC | CASSAGTAYQETQYF
NA | NA | TRBJ2-5 | TRBV27 | 14 | TGTGCCAGCAGTATCCGTGAGGGCCAAGAGACCCAGTACTTC | CASSIREGQETQYF
NA | NA | TRBJ2-2 | TRBV5-1 | 16 | TGCGCCAGCAGTTTGTTTCTGGGACAACCCACCGGGGAGCTGTTTTTT | CASSLFLGQPTGELFF
TRBD1 | NA | TRBJ2-7 | TRBV6-5 | 13 | TGTGCCAGCAATCGTGACAGGGCCTACGAGCAGTACTTC | CASNRDRAYEQYF
TRBD2 | few | TRBJ2-7 | TRBV7-2 | 16 | TGTGCCAGCAGCTTACCGGGACTAGCGGGAGCCTACGAGCAGTACTTC | CASSLPGLAGAYEQYF